Below are 15 T cell receptor beta chains sequenced from a single sample in a study of T cell responses to AZD1222 COVID-19 vaccine. Repertoires were generated with immunoSEQ multiplex PCR, while TCRdb's copy carries only in-frame clones and drops some. Of some 150,000 clones detected, approximately 85% appear once; the ten largest clones hold roughly 8%. Material: peripheral blood, obtained on day 0 of AZD1222 vaccination. All receptors derive from an adult in good health.

This clone was observed a single time. The rearrangement uses TRBV4-2 and TRBJ2-1; D assignment may be TRBD1 or TRBD2 (5 bases each). The CDR3 length is 15 residues. V lost 4 bases and J 0 bases, leaving 10 bases between the germline ends. Germline CDR1 and CDR2: LGHNA and YNFKEQ. CDR3 coding DNA: TGTGCCAGCAGCCGGGGGTACCACTCCTACAATGAGCAGTTCTTC. It translates to CASSRGYHSYNEQFF.

This chain uses TRBV10-2 with TRBJ1-1; D unclear. This CDR3 spans 14 amino acids. Trimming left V 3 bases short and J 0 bases short, with 8 bases between. Germline V gives CDR1 WSHSY, CDR2 SAAADI. CDR3 nucleotides: TGCGCCAGCAGTGATGGAGGAATGAACACTGAAGCTTTCTTT. Translation gives CASSDGGMNTEAFF.

V and J are TRBV5-6 and TRBJ1-2; perhaps TRBD1 as D (5 bases). This CDR3 spans 18 amino acids. Germline loops: CDR1 SGHDT, CDR2 YYEEEE. Trimming took off 0 bases at V and 4 bases at J, with 22 bases between the two ends. The CDR3 reads CASSLEAATQGRVYGYTF. In DNA form, the CDR3 reads TGTGCCAGCAGCTTGGAGGCGGCCACCCAGGGTAGGGTCTATGGCTACACCTTC.

This clone was recorded once. The chain employs TRBV28 and TRBJ1-3, with a weak D call TRBD1 (5 bases). Deletions cut 6 bases from V and 0 bases from J, with 15 bases between. This CDR3 is 16 amino acids long. Germline V gene sequence: CDR1 MDHEN, CDR2 SYDVKM. CDR3 sequence reads: CASRGAGPVSGNTIYF. CDR3 DNA: TGTGCCAGCAGGGGAGCAGGGCCCGTCTCTGGAAACACCATATATTTT.

CDR3: CASSKQATSGPYNEQFF. Written as DNA, the CDR3 is TGTGCCAGTAGTAAACAGGCTACTAGCGGGCCCTACAATGAGCAGTTCTTC. The V call is TRBV19, the J call TRBJ2-1; 9 bases fit TRBD2. Germline lookup yields CDR1 LNHDA and CDR2 SQIVND (reference sequence). The CDR3 consists of 17 residues. J was trimmed by 2 bases and V by 4 bases; bases with no gene match: 9.

V gene TRBV7-2 combines with J gene TRBJ2-3; D is uncertain. CDR1 is SGHTA, CDR2 FQGNSA, per germline. Trimming shortened V by 6 bases and J by 0 bases, and 13 bases separated the two germline ends. CDR3 size: 15 residues. The CDR3 DNA reads as TGTGCCAGCAGTCGATGGGAAAAGAGCACAGATACGCAGTATTTT. It encodes CASSRWEKSTDTQYF.

The gene calls are TRBV2 and TRBJ1-2; TRBD1 is a possible D gene (6 bases). The CDR3 is 13 residues long. The V gene lost 4 bases and the J gene lost 8 bases, with 14 bases spanning the gap. CDR1 and CDR2 (germline): SNHLY, FYNNEI. The CDR3 here is CASSGGHMDGYTF. The CDR3, as DNA: TGTGCCAGCAGTGGGGGGCATATGGACGGCTACACCTTC.

CDR3: CASSSAGGTKKTQYF. CDR3 sequence (DNA): TGTGCCAGCAGTTCAGCAGGGGGAACAAAAAAGACCCAGTACTTC. The chain combines TRBV28 with TRBJ2-5; TRBD1 agrees at 7 bases. The V segment lost 4 bases and the J segment 6 bases; nucleotides outside the gene matches: 11. The CDR3 loop spans 15 amino acids. Germline CDR1 MDHEN, CDR2 SYDVKM.

V and J are TRBV7-9 and TRBJ1-2; 8 bases align to TRBD1. J gave up 7 bases and V 3 bases, and 7 bases lay outside the gene matches. The germline gives CDR1 SEHNR, CDR2 FQNEAQ (reference sequence). This CDR3 region has 14 residues. CDR3 in amino acids: CASSLGPTGAGYTF. Written as DNA, the CDR3 is TGTGCCAGCAGCTTGGGACCGACAGGGGCTGGCTACACCTTC. Using reference TRBV7-9 and TRBJ1-2 for the parts outside the CDR3, the full variable domain is DTGVSQNPRHKITKRGQNVTFRCDPISEHNRLYWYRQTLGQGPEFLTYFQNEAQLEKSRLLSDRFSAERPKGSFSTLEIQRTEQGDSAMYLCASSLGPTGAGYTFGSGTRLTVV.

The V call is TRBV3-1 (or the pseudogene TRBV3-2), the J call TRBJ2-2; perhaps TRBD1 as D (6 bases). The germline CDR1 and CDR2 sequences are LGHDT and YNNKEL (reference sequence). CDR3 length: 16 amino acids. Trimming cost V 4 bases and J 1 base, with 13 bases left between them. CDR3 nucleotides: TGTGCCAGCAGCCTAAGACAGGACCTGAACACCGGGGAGCTGTTTTTT. Translating it yields CASSLRQDLNTGELFF.

The rearrangement links TRBV3-1 (or the pseudogene TRBV3-2) to TRBJ1-4; D gene ambiguous. Trimming cost V 1 base and J 7 bases, with 10 bases left between them. The germline gives CDR1 LGHDT, CDR2 YNNKEL (reference sequence). CDR3 size: 14 residues. CDR3 loop: CASSQAGAREKLFF. CDR3 in DNA: TGTGCCAGCAGCCAAGCCGGAGCCCGTGAAAAACTGTTTTTT.

The sample holds one count of this clone. This sequence joins TRBV24-1 and TRBJ1-3; D gene uncertain. V was clipped by 5 bases and J by 4 bases, with 8 bases between them. Germline V gives CDR1 KGHDR, CDR2 SFDVKD. This CDR3 contains 13 residues. CDR3 in amino acids: CATSATRGNTIYF. The CDR3 nucleotides are TGTGCCACCAGTGCGACCAGGGGAAACACCATATATTTT.

The chain joins TRBV6-1 to TRBJ2-3, with unresolved D. This CDR3 spans 12 amino acids. Germline V gene sequence: CDR1 MNHNS, CDR2 SASEGT. Between the trimmed V and J ends, which lost 3 bases and 5 bases, there was a span of 6 bases. Written as DNA, the CDR3 is TGTGCCAGCAGTGAGGAACTAGATACGCAGTATTTT. Encoded protein: CASSEELDTQYF.

V is TRBV13 and J is TRBJ2-1; 9 bases align to TRBD1. V shed 4 bases, J shed 3 bases, and the junction held 13 bases outside the gene matches. CDR1 is PRHDT and CDR2 is FYEKMQ in the germline V gene (reference sequence). This CDR3 is 18 amino acids long. CDR3 DNA: TGTGCCAGCAGCTCCACGGGACAGGGCTGGACTGGCTACAATGAGCAGTTCTTC. Translated: CASSSTGQGWTGYNEQFF.

The V and J genes are TRBV9 and TRBJ1-4; tentatively, D is TRBD1 (6 bases). The V gene lost 4 bases and the J gene lost 5 bases, with 15 bases spanning the gap. The germline gives CDR1 SGDLS, CDR2 YYNGEE. This CDR3 spans 15 amino acids. As DNA, the CDR3 is TGTGCCAGCAGCCCCAACCAGGGGCGCAATGAAAAACTGTTTTTT. Amino acid sequence: CASSPNQGRNEKLFF.